The rows below give T cell receptor beta chains drawn from one sample of a study of blood T cell repertoires in COVID-19. Method: immunoSEQ multiplex PCR; TCRdb's copy keeps in-frame clones and lacks some. The sample lists about 280,000 clones, 88% seen once, with roughly 10% in the top ten. Sequenced material: peripheral blood. The receptor set was obtained from a woman in her 30s with COVID-19, enrolled during active disease. The conserved cysteine and the conserved F or W are not part of the CDR3 here. The D gene is left open where the match is weak.

j_call: TRBJ2-7
d_call: TRBD2
v_call: TRBV2
cdr3_aa: ASSEAWEGLNEQY

j_call: TRBJ2-1
d_call: TRBD2
v_call: TRBV12-3/TRBV12-4
cdr3_aa: ASSGRAPNEQF

j_call: TRBJ2-1
d_call: TRBD2
v_call: TRBV6-4
cdr3_aa: ASSERLAGVDEQF

j_call: TRBJ1-5
d_call: NA
v_call: TRBV19
cdr3_aa: ASSSSRTGWVQPQH

j_call: TRBJ2-7
d_call: TRBD1
v_call: TRBV7-2
cdr3_aa: ASSPQTGGSYEQY

j_call: TRBJ2-3
d_call: NA
v_call: TRBV5-1
cdr3_aa: ASSLAGRGATDTQY

j_call: TRBJ1-1
d_call: TRBD1
v_call: TRBV7-9
cdr3_aa: ASSEPLGQGYTEAF

j_call: TRBJ1-1
d_call: NA
v_call: TRBV28
cdr3_aa: ASSLLRGARGEAF

j_call: TRBJ1-5
d_call: NA
v_call: TRBV30
cdr3_aa: AWKPDNSNQPQH

j_call: TRBJ2-1
d_call: NA
v_call: TRBV24-1
cdr3_aa: ATSAQGRGRGNEQF

j_call: TRBJ1-6
d_call: TRBD1
v_call: TRBV7-2
cdr3_aa: ASSTTGQAYNSPLH

j_call: TRBJ1-4
d_call: NA
v_call: TRBV28
cdr3_aa: ASSPGTRANEKLF

j_call: TRBJ2-2
d_call: NA
v_call: TRBV11-2
cdr3_aa: ASSLAWDSHPGELF

j_call: TRBJ2-3
d_call: TRBD2
v_call: TRBV24-1
cdr3_aa: ATSDPGREGPDTQY

j_call: TRBJ1-4
d_call: NA
v_call: TRBV5-8
cdr3_aa: ASSLKGATNEKLF

j_call: TRBJ2-7
d_call: NA
v_call: TRBV19
cdr3_aa: ATSLAGGTYEQY

j_call: TRBJ2-1
d_call: NA
v_call: TRBV29-1
cdr3_aa: SVEGTSYYNEQF

j_call: TRBJ2-7
d_call: NA
v_call: TRBV6-5
cdr3_aa: ASSYSGDNYEQY

j_call: TRBJ1-5
d_call: NA
v_call: TRBV19
cdr3_aa: ACSPGLGTYSNQPLH

j_call: TRBJ1-2
d_call: TRBD1
v_call: TRBV18
cdr3_aa: ASSLGQANNYGYT

j_call: TRBJ1-2
d_call: TRBD1
v_call: TRBV12-3/TRBV12-4
cdr3_aa: ASSRQGNGYT

j_call: TRBJ1-3
d_call: TRBD1
v_call: TRBV15
cdr3_aa: ATSRTGFSGNTIY

j_call: TRBJ2-5
d_call: NA
v_call: TRBV5-4
cdr3_aa: ASTQGTGSEAETQY

j_call: TRBJ2-2
d_call: TRBD2
v_call: TRBV27
cdr3_aa: ASSPRTSGMRELF

j_call: TRBJ2-1
d_call: TRBD2
v_call: TRBV27
cdr3_aa: ASSFSSGSSYNEQF

j_call: TRBJ2-1
d_call: NA
v_call: TRBV5-1
cdr3_aa: ASSLSESSYNEQF

j_call: TRBJ2-5
d_call: TRBD2
v_call: TRBV2
cdr3_aa: ASSRGLAEETQY

j_call: TRBJ1-6
d_call: TRBD1
v_call: TRBV5-6
cdr3_aa: ASSFPTGGDSPLH

j_call: TRBJ2-7
d_call: TRBD1
v_call: TRBV29-1
cdr3_aa: SVDPGTGGDEQY

j_call: TRBJ2-1
d_call: TRBD2
v_call: TRBV5-6
cdr3_aa: ASSLAGLAGDNEQF

j_call: TRBJ1-4
d_call: NA
v_call: TRBV5-8
cdr3_aa: ASSLLGEAV

j_call: TRBJ2-7
d_call: NA
v_call: TRBV28
cdr3_aa: ASSFLLLQTGINEQY

j_call: TRBJ2-5
d_call: TRBD1
v_call: TRBV18
cdr3_aa: ASSPRTGERNQETQY

j_call: TRBJ2-6
d_call: TRBD2
v_call: TRBV19
cdr3_aa: ASSIRGGDGANVLT

j_call: TRBJ2-7
d_call: TRBD1
v_call: TRBV5-1
cdr3_aa: ASSLVGQGALDEQY

j_call: TRBJ1-3
d_call: NA
v_call: TRBV3-1/TRBV3-2
cdr3_aa: ASSRPESGRADTIY

j_call: TRBJ2-7
d_call: NA
v_call: TRBV14
cdr3_aa: ASGGQSYEQY

j_call: TRBJ1-1
d_call: NA
v_call: TRBV7-9
cdr3_aa: ASSLREAF

j_call: TRBJ2-7
d_call: TRBD1
v_call: TRBV5-1
cdr3_aa: ASSLGQGGREQY

j_call: TRBJ1-6
d_call: NA
v_call: TRBV24-1
cdr3_aa: RPLQVSSYNSPLH

j_call: TRBJ1-2
d_call: NA
v_call: TRBV7-8
cdr3_aa: ASSLGTLNYGYT

j_call: TRBJ1-1
d_call: NA
v_call: TRBV5-1
cdr3_aa: ASSRAGLNTEAF

j_call: TRBJ2-6
d_call: TRBD1
v_call: TRBV4-1
cdr3_aa: ATAGTGGAGANVLT

j_call: TRBJ2-7
d_call: TRBD2
v_call: TRBV30
cdr3_aa: AWSSGAPSYEQY

j_call: TRBJ2-6
d_call: TRBD2
v_call: TRBV9
cdr3_aa: ASSRGGTSGANVLT

j_call: TRBJ2-1
d_call: TRBD2
v_call: TRBV28
cdr3_aa: ASSRGLADHNEQF

j_call: TRBJ1-1
d_call: TRBD1
v_call: TRBV7-3
cdr3_aa: ASSPQGDPTEAF

j_call: TRBJ2-5
d_call: NA
v_call: TRBV5-4
cdr3_aa: ASSGQKETQY

j_call: TRBJ1-2
d_call: TRBD1
v_call: TRBV6-2/TRBV6-3
cdr3_aa: ASSWRQGWGNGYT

j_call: TRBJ2-7
d_call: TRBD2
v_call: TRBV9
cdr3_aa: ASSRGGSPQSSYEQY

j_call: TRBJ2-7
d_call: TRBD1
v_call: TRBV30
cdr3_aa: AWSVGQGVYEQY

j_call: TRBJ1-2
d_call: NA
v_call: TRBV5-4
cdr3_aa: ATGGGANYGYT

j_call: TRBJ2-7
d_call: NA
v_call: TRBV6-5
cdr3_aa: AIPNRSRGEQY